This TCR beta chain was sequenced for a study of blood T cell repertoires in COVID-19. On the study more broadly: Acute and convalescent COVID-19 samples came from the United States, Italy and Spain. Nucleic acid was either cDNA or gDNA, and it came from T cells, B-cell-depleted T cells, or PBMCs.

The authors' processing: Amplifying reference gene primers gave estimates of nucleated cell counts. Method: immunoSEQ multiplex PCR; TCRdb's copy keeps in-frame clones and lacks some. Clone size and V and J calls were adopted from that table, with D and trimming inferred from the DNA. The sample includes tens of thousands of clones, approximately 80% seen only once; the top ten take roughly 27%. Germline CDR1 is DFQATT and CDR2 is SNEGSKA (reference sequence). V was cut by 3 bases and J by 0 bases, with 8 bases left in between. The CDR3 is 14 amino acids. The clonotype was recovered from a man between 65 and 85 years old with acute or convalescent COVID-19. The V and J genes are TRBV20-1 and TRBJ2-2; D unclear. The sequenced sample was peripheral blood. CDR3 nucleotides: TGCAGTGCTAGTCGGCGGACGAACACCGGGGAGCTGTTTTTT. Translation gives CSASRRTNTGELFF.